This TCR beta chain is from a study of blood T cell repertoires in COVID-19. This CDR3 has 12 amino acids. Germline loops: CDR1 MNHEY, CDR2 SMNVEV (reference sequence). With 4 bases clipped from V and 5 bases from J, the junction kept 1 base outside the gene matches. A word on this clone: The same CDR3 is also encoded by other DNA sequences in this sample.

Methods used by the authors: Estimation of nucleated cell counts relied on the amplification of reference gene primers. The repertoire was sequenced with immunoSEQ multiplex PCR; TCRdb's copy has only in-frame clones and lacks some. The DNA gave D and trimming, while V, J and clone size come from that table. The table shows approximately 440,000 clones, with around 90% occurring only once. In assigning cohorts, the study relied on participant-reported clinical history. In Cohort 3, a recovered donor had either two negative PCRs, clearance, or symptom resolution. The specimen sequenced was PBMCs or T cells enriched from blood (not recorded which). The TCR comes from a man aged 18 to 30 who had recovered from COVID-19. The rearrangement uses TRBV27 and TRBJ1-2; the match to TRBD1 covers 7 bases. The DNA for the CDR3 is TGTGCCAGCAGTTCGACAGGGTATGGCTACACCTTC. Its translation: CASSSTGYGYTF.